Listed below are T cell receptor beta chains from one sample, sequenced in a study of blood T cell repertoires in COVID-19. Measured with immunoSEQ multiplex PCR; TCRdb has only the in-frame clones, and not every one. Here the sample spans 300,000 to 400,000 clones, approximately 90% being singletons. What was sequenced was PBMCs or T cells enriched from blood (not recorded which). Source of these receptors: a woman aged 18 to 35 who had recovered from COVID-19. Both conserved end residues are part of each CDR3. The order of the fields is D gene, J gene, V gene, clone size, CDR3 DNA, CDR3 protein. D genes are given only for firm matches. Some rows mark clone size as missing; the rest say once, few, many or name a class of expanded clone.

.	TRBJ2-3	TRBV7-3	.	TGTGCCAGCAGCTTAGAAAGGGGGACGCAGTATTTT	CASSLERGTQYF
TRBD1	TRBJ2-7	TRBV29-1	.	TGCAGCGTTTACAGGGGGATCGAGCAGTACTTC	CSVYRGIEQYF
TRBD2	TRBJ2-1	TRBV6-2/TRBV6-3	.	TGTGCCAGCAGCCAGCTAGCGGGGGGTCGCAATGAGCAGTTCTTC	CASSQLAGGRNEQFF
TRBD1	TRBJ2-7	TRBV4-3	.	TGCGCCAGCAGCCAAGACGGCGCCTGGACAGGGCCCTTCTACGAGCAGTACTTC	CASSQDGAWTGPFYEQYF
.	TRBJ2-1	TRBV5-1	.	TGCGCCAGCAGCTCAGGGGGCGGGGGGGCCTTCGATGAGCAGTTCTTC	CASSSGGGGAFDEQFF
.	TRBJ1-5	TRBV4-1	.	TGCGCCAGCAGCCAAGAGGAGGATCAGCCCCAGCATTTT	CASSQEEDQPQHF
.	TRBJ1-1	TRBV18	once	TGTGCCAGCTCACCACAGGGGGAAGGGGCTGAAGCTTTCTTT	CASSPQGEGAEAFF
TRBD1	TRBJ2-7	TRBV3-1/TRBV3-2	.	TGTGCCAGCAGCGCTCGGACAGGGTACCCCTACGAGCAGTACTTC	CASSARTGYPYEQYF
.	TRBJ2-1	TRBV2	.	TGTGCCAGCAGTGACGGGTACAGGAGAGAGGAGCAGTTCTTC	CASSDGYRREEQFF
.	TRBJ2-3	TRBV5-1	.	TGCGCCAGCAGCTTAGCGGTCCGGGCAGATACGCAGTATTTT	CASSLAVRADTQYF
.	TRBJ1-4	TRBV7-9	once	TGTGCCAGCAGCCCCCACAGGGTTGAATTTATGGAACTGTTTTTT	CASSPHRVEFMELFF
TRBD2	TRBJ2-7	TRBV4-2	.	TGTGCCAGCAGCCAGGGACTAGAATCCTACGAGCAGTACTTC	CASSQGLESYEQYF
.	TRBJ1-1	TRBV5-1	.	TGCGCCAGCAGCTGGAGGGGAGGCGCCGACATGAACACTGAAGCTTTCTTT	CASSWRGGADMNTEAFF
TRBD1	TRBJ2-2	TRBV6-5	.	TGTGCCAGCAGGGGGACAGGGTACACCGGGGAGCTGTTTTTT	CASRGTGYTGELFF
TRBD1	TRBJ2-5	TRBV6-5	.	TGTGCCGCAGACAGGGTGGGTGGCCAAGAGACCCAGTACTTC	CAADRVGGQETQYF